These 25 T cell receptor beta chains share one sample of origin, sequenced in a study of T cells in Graves' hyperthyroidism and ophthalmopathy. Amplification targeted TCR beta CDR3 regions from RNA transcripts. A set of HTBI primers served as the primers for a first-round RT-PCR of the TCR CDR3. TCRdb reprocessed the multiplex PCR reads with MiXCR, giving one entry per CDR3 protein. In the table there are roughly 330,000 distinct CDR3 sequences, about 15% of which are singletons. Input material: blood. The receptors derive from a man under 40 with Graves' hyperthyroidism.

The chain employs TRBV3-1 and TRBJ2-7; D perhaps matches TRBD2 (6 bases). The V and J ends lost 5 bases and 2 bases respectively, with 13 bases between them. Germline values: CDR1 LGHDT, CDR2 YNNKEL (reference sequence). The CDR3 runs to 14 residues. In DNA form, the CDR3 reads TGTGCCAGCAGCTCAGGGACTGATACCTACGAGCAGTACTTC. Its protein is CASSSGTDTYEQYF.

This clonotype occurred many times. The V call is TRBV6-2 or TRBV6-3, the J call TRBJ2-7; D may be TRBD1 (6 bases). This CDR3 is 16 amino acids long. V lost 0 bases and J 5 bases, leaving 17 bases between the germline ends. Germline CDR1 is MNHEY and CDR2 is SVGEGT. The CDR3 sequence is CASSYSGQSALHEQYF. In DNA form, the CDR3 reads TGTGCCAGCAGTTACTCAGGACAGTCGGCTCTCCACGAGCAGTACTTC.

This clonotype has ten or more counts. The chain has TRBV27 and TRBJ2-7; D may be TRBD1 or TRBD2 (6 bases each). This CDR3 comprises 15 residues. CDR1 is MNHEY and CDR2 is SMNVEV in the germline V gene (reference sequence). V gave up 1 base and J gave up 2 bases, with 12 bases separating them. Written as DNA, the CDR3 is TGTGCCAGCAGTTTATTGCGGGACACGGCCTACGAGCAGTACTTC. Its protein product is CASSLLRDTAYEQYF.

In its sample, this clonotype was seen a few times. The chain joins TRBV10-3 to TRBJ1-5; D not certain. The CDR3 sequence is 14 residues long. Germline CDR1 ENHRY, CDR2 SYGVKD. Trimming pared 10 bases from V and 0 bases from J, leaving 13 bases between. The CDR3 bases are TGTGCCAGCAACGTACAGCTTAGCAATCAGCCCCAGCATTTT. It specifies CASNVQLSNQPQHF.

This sequence joins TRBV13 and TRBJ2-1; weak D call: TRBD1 (6 bases). The CDR3 runs 16 residues. The germline V and J ends were trimmed by 5 bases and 0 bases, with 14 bases remaining between them. Germline CDR1 PRHDT, CDR2 FYEKMQ (reference sequence). The CDR3 is CASSLLGASSYNEQFF. CDR3 sequence (DNA): TGTGCCAGCAGCCTCTTGGGGGCAAGCTCCTACAATGAGCAGTTCTTC. Filled out from reference TRBV13 and TRBJ2-1, the complete variable domain reads AAGVIQSPRHLIKEKRETATLKCYPIPRHDTVYWYQQGPGQDPQFLISFYEKMQSDKGSIPDRFSAQQFSDYHSELNMSSLELGDSALYFCASSLLGASSYNEQFFGPGTRLTVL.

This clonotype was seen a few times. The genes are TRBV15 and TRBJ2-2; TRBD1 aligns across 9 bases. The CDR3 has 16 amino acids. From germline, CDR1 is LNHNV and CDR2 YYDKDF (reference sequence). J gave up 6 bases and V 3 bases, and 8 bases lay outside the gene matches. DNA of the CDR3: TGTGCCACCAGCAGGCCAGGGGGACAGGGTTCCGGGGAGCTGTTTTTT. Its translation: CATSRPGGQGSGELFF.

This clonotype was seen more than once but under ten times. The chain recombines TRBV28 with TRBJ1-5, with D tentatively TRBD1 (5 bases). CDR3 length: 14 amino acids. Germline V gene sequence: CDR1 MDHEN, CDR2 SYDVKM. V shed 3 bases and J shed 7 bases, with 13 bases lying between them. The CDR3 reads CASSLFRAHQPQHF. CDR3 bases: TGTGCCAGCAGTTTGTTCAGGGCACACCAGCCCCAGCATTTT. Together with reference TRBV28 and TRBJ1-5, the CDR3 gives the full variable domain: DVKVTQSSRYLVKRTGEKVFLECVQDMDHENMFWYRQDPGLGLRLIYFSYDVKMKEKGDIPEGYSVSREKKERFSLILESASTNQTSMYLCASSLFRAHQPQHFGDGTRLSIL.

This clonotype was picked up many times. The V call is TRBV28, the J call TRBJ2-1; possibly TRBD1 or TRBD2 for D (5 bases each). V lost 7 bases, J lost 7 bases, and 11 bases lay in between. The V gene's germline CDR1 is MDHEN and CDR2 SYDVKM. The CDR3 runs to 12 residues. CDR3 in amino acids: CASTRDRNEQFF. The DNA for the CDR3 is TGTGCCAGCACCCGGGACCGTAATGAGCAGTTCTTC. Combining the CDR3 with reference TRBV28 and TRBJ2-1 gives the whole variable domain DVKVTQSSRYLVKRTGEKVFLECVQDMDHENMFWYRQDPGLGLRLIYFSYDVKMKEKGDIPEGYSVSREKKERFSLILESASTNQTSMYLCASTRDRNEQFFGPGTRLTVL.

The chain is built from TRBV11-2 and TRBJ2-3, with D possibly TRBD2 on 5 matching bases. Germline CDR1 reads SGHAT; CDR2 reads FQNNGV. This CDR3 comprises 17 residues. The V end lost 0 bases, the J end lost 0 bases, and 13 bases lay between the germline ends. The CDR3 DNA follows: TGTGCCAGCAGCTTAGAAGCATCTAGCCCTAGCACAGATACGCAGTATTTT. The encoded protein is CASSLEASSPSTDTQYF.

The table lists this clonotype with a few counts. The chain combines TRBV18 with TRBJ2-5; perhaps TRBD2 as D (5 bases). V gave up 3 bases and J gave up 0 bases, with 8 bases separating them. The CDR3 contains 14 residues. Looked up from germline, CDR1 is KGHSH and CDR2 is LQKENI. The DNA for the CDR3 is TGTGCCAGCTCACCTAGCGACAACCAAGAGACCCAGTACTTC. Translation gives CASSPSDNQETQYF.

This clonotype came up a few times. Since the CDR3 does not end with the conserved phenylalanine or tryptophan, this likely comes from a read error. The V call is TRBV14, the J call TRBJ1-1, with D unresolved. V was trimmed by 4 bases and J by 1 base, leaving 10 bases between them. From germline, CDR1 is SGHDN and CDR2 FVKESK. CDR3 length: 14 amino acids. The CDR3, as DNA: TGTGCCAGCAGCCCAGCCCCGAGGAACACTGAAGCTTTCCTT. As protein: CASSPAPRNTEAFL.

The sample holds many counts of this clonotype. The chain combines TRBV20-1 with TRBJ2-7; 12 nucleotides agree with TRBD2. Germline V gives CDR1 DFQATT, CDR2 SNEGSKA (reference sequence). V shed 3 bases, J shed 2 bases, and the junction held 5 bases outside the gene matches. CDR3 length: 15 residues. CDR3 nucleotide sequence: TGCAGTGCTAGTGATGGACTAGCGGGAACCTACGAGCAGTACTTC. Translated, it gives CSASDGLAGTYEQYF.

The table lists this clonotype with many counts. J is TRBJ2-3 and V is TRBV12-3 or TRBV12-4, with D uncertain. CDR3 length: 12 residues. V was cut by 7 bases and J by 5 bases, with 10 bases left in between. The CDR3, as DNA: TGTGCCAGCACCGCGGTCGGAGATACGCAGTATTTT. Translating gives CASTAVGDTQYF.

The V call is TRBV6-1, the J call TRBJ2-7; 8 positions agree with TRBD2. The CDR3 spans 14 residues. Germline V gene sequence: CDR1 MNHNS, CDR2 SASEGT. Trimming removed 3 bases from V and 3 bases from J; junction bases left unmatched: 4. CDR3 in amino acids: CASSDGRGGYEQYF. CDR3 sequence (DNA): TGTGCCAGCAGTGACGGTCGGGGGGGCTACGAGCAGTACTTC.

This clonotype was seen many times. The gene calls are TRBV7-2 and TRBJ2-3; no definite D call. V was trimmed by 3 bases and J by 5 bases, leaving 12 bases between them. Germline CDR1 is SGHTA and CDR2 is FQGNSA. The CDR3 runs 14 residues. This CDR3 is CASSFRAMKDTQYF. Written as DNA, the CDR3 is TGTGCCAGCAGCTTTCGTGCTATGAAAGATACGCAGTATTTT.

V gene TRBV2 combines with J gene TRBJ2-7, with 10 bases lining up with TRBD1. Per the germline V gene, CDR1 is SNHLY and CDR2 is FYNNEI. After removal of 6 bases from V and 5 bases from J, the junction contained 7 bases not matched to a gene. CDR3 length: 14 amino acids. CDR3 protein: CASRRPGTGDEQYF. The CDR3 DNA is TGTGCCAGCAGACGCCCCGGGACAGGGGACGAGCAGTACTTC.

This clonotype was counted at least ten times. The chain links TRBV10-3 to TRBJ2-5; D tentatively fits TRBD1 or TRBD2 (5 bases each). V gave up 5 bases and J gave up 5 bases, with 9 bases separating them. In germline, CDR1 is ENHRY, CDR2 SYGVKD. The CDR3 is 12 amino acids. The CDR3 reads CAISRGDETQYF. The CDR3 region has the DNA TGTGCCATCAGTCGAGGGGATGAGACCCAGTACTTC.

At least ten counts were recorded for this clonotype. The genes are TRBV5-5 and TRBJ2-7; 12 nucleotides match TRBD1. The CDR3 extends over 16 amino acids. Germline trimming cut 4 bases from V and 4 bases from J; bases unmatched to any gene: 9. In germline, CDR1 is SGHKS, CDR2 YYEKEE (reference sequence). The CDR3 nucleotides are TGTGCCAGCAGCCGCCTACCGGGACAGGGGGCGTACGAGCAGTACTTC. Its translation is CASSRLPGQGAYEQYF.

J is TRBJ1-3 and V is TRBV29-1, with no clear D. The CDR3 extends over 18 amino acids. Trimming took 8 bases from V and 4 from J, leaving 30 bases between them. The V gene's germline CDR1 is SQVTM and CDR2 ANQGSEA. The CDR3 DNA is TGCAGCCCGAGAGTCCCCAACGCCACCCTCTCGGTAGGAAACACCATATATTTT. Translated, it gives CSPRVPNATLSVGNTIYF. Full variable domain (rest looked up from reference TRBV29-1 and TRBJ1-3): SAVISQKPSRDICQRGTSLTIQCQVDSQVTMMFWYRQQPGQSLTLIATANQGSEATYESGFVIDKFPISRPNLTFSTLTVSNMSPEDSSIYLCSPRVPNATLSVGNTIYFGEGSWLTVV.

The chain couples TRBV12-3 or TRBV12-4 to TRBJ1-5; no reliable D call. V was cut by 1 base and J by 0 bases, with 13 bases left in between. The CDR3 sequence is 17 residues long. The CDR3 protein is CASSLGLPQYSNQPQHF. DNA of the CDR3: TGTGCCAGCAGTTTAGGACTCCCGCAGTATAGCAATCAGCCCCAGCATTTT.

V usage is TRBV4-1 and J usage is TRBJ2-7; D is possibly TRBD2 (6 bases). With 2 bases removed from V and 7 bases from J, the gap between germline ends came to 18 bases. CDR3 length equals 15 residues. The germline gives CDR1 MGHRA, CDR2 YSYEKL. CDR3 DNA: TGCGCCAGCAGCCAAACCTCGGCGGGGTTGGGGGAGCAGTACTTC. Encoded protein: CASSQTSAGLGEQYF.

This clonotype was picked up many times. The germline gene is not matched at one end of the junction; a read error may be the cause. The genes are TRBV7-7 and TRBJ2-3, with 9 bases aligning to TRBD2. The CDR3 has 16 residues. Germline V gives CDR1 SSHAT, CDR2 FNYEAQ (reference sequence). CDR3 sequence (DNA): TGTGCTAGCAGCCCCACCCCTGCGGGAGGGACAGATACGCAGTATTTT. Amino acids: CASSPTPAGGTDTQYF. The variable domain in full, completed from reference TRBV7-7 and TRBJ2-3, reads GAGVSQSPRYKVTKRGQDVTLRCDPISSHATLYWYQQALGQGPEFLTYFNYEAQPDKSGLPSDRFSAERPEGSISTLTIQRTEQRDSAMYRCASSPTPAGGTDTQYFGPGTRLTVL.

This clonotype was observed many times. This chain connects TRBV11-2 to TRBJ2-1, with D uncertain. The V and J ends lost 7 bases and 1 base respectively, with 11 bases between them. The germline V gene encodes CDR1 SGHAT and CDR2 FQNNGV. CDR3 length equals 14 residues. CDR3 protein: CASNQPGSYNEQFF. The CDR3 bases are TGTGCCAGCAACCAACCAGGTTCCTACAATGAGCAGTTCTTC.

V usage is TRBV4-1 and J usage is TRBJ2-1; tentatively, D is TRBD2 (5 bases). The CDR3 length is 14 residues. Germline CDR1 reads MGHRA; CDR2 reads YSYEKL. V lost 2 bases and J lost 9, with 14 bases in between. The CDR3 sequence is CASSQRLTKVEQFF. Written as DNA, the CDR3 is TGCGCCAGCAGCCAACGCCTGACTAAGGTTGAGCAGTTCTTC.

The J gene is TRBJ2-5, the V gene TRBV29-1, with D perhaps matching TRBD2 (7 bases). The CDR3 is 15 amino acids. Looked up from germline, CDR1 is SQVTM and CDR2 is ANQGSEA. With 0 bases removed from V and 1 base from J, the gap between germline ends came to 12 bases. This CDR3 reads CSVEDWRGPQETQYF. Here the CDR3 DNA reads TGCAGCGTTGAAGATTGGCGGGGGCCCCAAGAGACCCAGTACTTC.